The clone carrying this T cell receptor (beta chain) was detected once. No antigen is known for it. Blood sampling was done at baseline, cycle 4 day 1, and cycle 7 day 1. This entry is derived from a study of OX40 agonist ivuxolimab in advanced cancers. In the study overall: Three dose-escalation patients had partial responses: one with hepatocellular carcinoma and two with cutaneous melanoma.

Clones were sequenced by immunoSEQ multiplex PCR, and TCRdb holds only the in-frame ones, with some missing. The sample shows about 78,000 clones, roughly 93% of them seen only once. This CDR3 has 15 residues. V lost 4 bases, J lost 1 base, and 11 bases lay in between. Germline V gives CDR1 SGHRS, CDR2 YFSETQ. Regarding the study as a whole: At doses 0.1 to 3.0 mg/kg, CD4+ and CD8+ clones expanded. CD8+ T cells showed, on average, more clonal expansion than CD4+ cells.

The sequence came from an adult with an advanced solid tumor such as melanoma, head and neck, liver or kidney cancer. Sequenced material: CD4+ or CD8+ T cells sorted from blood, taken in a trial of the OX40 agonist ivuxolimab. The V gene is TRBV5-1, the J gene TRBJ2-2, with D possibly being TRBD1 (5 bases). CDR3 sequence: CASSRPQGNTGELFF. CDR3 DNA sequence: TGCGCCAGCAGCCGCCCCCAGGGGAACACCGGGGAGCTGTTTTTT.